This entry lists 20 T cell receptor beta chains sequenced from one sample in a study of shared clonotypes between healthy human individuals. Assay: immunoSEQ multiplex PCR; the TCRdb copy retains only in-frame clones and omits some. The data show fewer than 600,000 clones, with 75% to 80% seen just once and around 12% held by the top ten. The sample taken for sequencing was PBMCs. Receptor source: a woman in her forties in good health. Some clones in this sample may be carry-over from other donors' samples.

This rearrangement joins TRBV11-2 to TRBJ1-1; D is undetermined. V lost 1 base and J 2 bases, leaving 5 bases between the germline ends. This CDR3 is 13 amino acids long. The V gene's germline CDR1 is SGHAT and CDR2 FQNNGV. The CDR3 reads CASSLGANTEAFF. The CDR3 nucleotides read TGTGCCAGCAGCTTAGGAGCTAACACTGAAGCTTTCTTT.

The sample holds a few counts of this clone. V usage is TRBV11-2 and J usage is TRBJ2-5, with D unresolved. The CDR3 is 16 residues long. Trimming left V 0 bases short and J 2 bases short, with 13 bases between. CDR1 is SGHAT and CDR2 is FQNNGV in the germline V gene. CDR3 coding DNA: TGTGCCAGCAGCTTAGATTTGGCAGCGTTACAAGAGACCCAGTACTTC. Amino acid sequence: CASSLDLAALQETQYF.

The J gene is TRBJ1-1, the V gene TRBV12-5, with a possible D match to TRBD1 (5 bases). V was clipped by 2 bases and J by 2 bases, with 12 bases between them. The CDR3 is made up of 15 amino acids. Per the germline V gene, CDR1 is LGHNT and CDR2 is FRNRAP. CDR3 sequence: CASGLMQGPNTEAFF. In DNA, the CDR3 is TGTGCTAGTGGTTTGATGCAGGGCCCTAACACTGAAGCTTTCTTT. The variable domain in full, with the rest retrieved from reference TRBV12-5 and TRBJ1-1, is DARVTQTPRHKVTEMGQEVTMRCQPILGHNTVFWYRQTMMQGLELLAYFRNRAPLDDSGMPKDRFSAEMPDATLATLKIQPSEPRDSAVYFCASGLMQGPNTEAFFGQGTRLTVV.

In its sample, this clone was seen once. The chain combines TRBV11-2 with TRBJ2-1, with D maybe TRBD2 (5 bases). The ends were cut back, 1 base at V and 3 bases at J, with 19 bases in the middle. The germline CDR1 and CDR2 sequences are SGHAT and FQNNGV. This CDR3 has 18 amino acids. CDR3 DNA sequence: TGTGCCAGCAGCTTAGCCTTAGCGAGAAAAGGGAGCTACAATGAGCAGTTCTTC. Translated: CASSLALARKGSYNEQFF.

Remarks on this clone: One base separates it from a far larger clone, so it is likely a read error. Likely a read error: the CDR3 ends without its conserved phenylalanine or tryptophan. The V call is TRBV19, the J call TRBJ1-5; D perhaps matches TRBD1 (6 bases). The V end lost 3 bases, the J end lost 5 bases, and 11 bases lay between the germline ends. The CDR3 contains 14 residues. Germline loops: CDR1 LNHDA, CDR2 SQIVND (reference sequence). The CDR3 sequence: CASSMGDNYQPQHV. In nucleotides, the CDR3 is TGTGCCAGTAGTATGGGGGACAACTATCAGCCCCAGCATGTT.

The V call is TRBV30, the J call TRBJ2-1; 9 nucleotides line up with TRBD2. There are 15 residues in the CDR3. Germline-derived CDR1 and CDR2 are GTSNPN and SVGIG (reference sequence). The V gene end was trimmed by 0 bases and the J gene end by 7 bases; junction bases not matched to a gene: 7. CDR3 amino acids: CAWSVAGGLGNEQFF. For the CDR3, the DNA is TGTGCCTGGAGTGTAGCGGGAGGTCTGGGTAATGAGCAGTTCTTC.

The V call is TRBV28, the J call TRBJ2-5; 11 nucleotides line up with TRBD2. After removal of 9 bases from V and 4 bases from J, the junction contained 7 bases not matched to a gene. CDR1 is MDHEN and CDR2 is SYDVKM in the germline V gene. This CDR3 region has 14 residues. The CDR3 sequence is CASTSGSVIETQYF. CDR3 nucleotide sequence: TGTGCCAGTACTAGCGGGAGTGTGATAGAGACCCAGTACTTC.

This clone has just a few counts. The chain has TRBV9 and TRBJ2-5; TRBD1 might be the D (5 bases). V was clipped by 0 bases and J by 5 bases, with 14 bases between them. Germline V gene sequence: CDR1 SGDLS, CDR2 YYNGEE. The CDR3 totals 15 residues. CDR3 sequence (DNA): TGTGCCAGCAGCGTAGGGAGTTACTCAGGGGAGACCCAGTACTTC. Amino acids: CASSVGSYSGETQYF.

The gene calls are TRBV6-6 and TRBJ1-1; unclear D gene. V shed 5 bases and J shed 1 base, with 14 bases lying between them. Germline-derived CDR1 and CDR2 are MNHNY and SVGAGI (reference sequence). The CDR3 totals 15 residues. This CDR3 is CASSTREGGNTEAFF. CDR3 nucleotide sequence: TGTGCCAGCAGTACGAGGGAGGGAGGGAACACTGAAGCTTTCTTT.

This chain links TRBV10-3 with TRBJ2-7; D possibly matches TRBD1 or TRBD2 (5 bases each). The CDR3 totals 13 residues. V shed 4 bases and J shed 0 bases, with 7 bases lying between them. From germline, CDR1 is ENHRY and CDR2 SYGVKD. CDR3 residues: CAISGGPSYEQYF. CDR3 nucleotides: TGTGCCATCAGTGGGGGACCCTCCTACGAGCAGTACTTC.

Of note for this clone: This likely came from a read error, as a far larger clone is one base away. Other nucleotide sequences from this sample produce the same CDR3. V is TRBV2 and J is TRBJ1-1; D possibly corresponds to TRBD1 (5 bases). CDR3 length: 16 amino acids. V lost 6 bases and J lost 1, with 18 bases in between. CDR1 and CDR2 (germline): SNHLY, FYNNEI. The CDR3 protein is CASSKRAGTSNTEAFF. CDR3 bases: TGTGCCAGCAGCAAGAGAGCAGGGACGTCGAACACTGAAGCTTTCTTT.

The chain couples TRBV28 to TRBJ2-2, with D unresolved. Deletions cut 7 bases from V and 8 bases from J, with 23 bases between. The CDR3 contains 16 residues. The V gene's germline CDR1 is MDHEN and CDR2 SYDVKM. The CDR3 sequence is CASIPLVAPTGGELFF. The CDR3 DNA is TGTGCCAGCATCCCCCTGGTGGCACCGACTGGGGGGGAGCTGTTTTTT.

The V and J genes are TRBV28 and TRBJ2-5; 7 nucleotides match TRBD1. The CDR3 consists of 14 residues. Unmatched junction bases numbered 6, after V lost 4 bases and J lost 4 bases. CDR1 is MDHEN, CDR2 SYDVKM, per germline. The DNA of the CDR3 is TGTGCCAGCAGTTGGGGCTCAGGGGGAGAGACCCAGTACTTC. Amino acids: CASSWGSGGETQYF.

The chain joins TRBV7-2 to TRBJ2-7, with 9 bases fitting TRBD1. This CDR3 has 15 residues. Germline assignment: CDR1 SGHTA and CDR2 FQGNSA. The trim removed 1 base at V and 4 bases at J, leaving 5 bases unmatched. The CDR3 DNA reads as TGTGCCAGCAGCTTAGGGGACAGGGACCCATACGAGCAGTACTTC. Protein product: CASSLGDRDPYEQYF.

Regarding this clone: This may stem from a read error, because a much larger clone lies one nucleotide away. Other DNA sequences in this sample translate to the same CDR3. V is TRBV13 and J is TRBJ1-2; 9 nucleotides align to TRBD1. V was clipped by 4 bases and J by 5 bases; unmatched bases: 11. Germline CDR1 PRHDT, CDR2 FYEKMQ (reference sequence). CDR3 length: 16 amino acids. The CDR3 bases are TGTGCCAGCAGCTCTGAACCCGGACAGGGGAGGTATGGCTACACCTTC. As protein: CASSSEPGQGRYGYTF.

The chain recombines TRBV27 with TRBJ2-7, with TRBD2 matching over 7 bases. The CDR3 extends over 16 amino acids. V shed 5 bases and J 0 bases; nucleotides not matched to a gene: 10. Germline V lookup: CDR1 MNHEY, CDR2 SMNVEV (reference sequence). CDR3 loop: CASSPVTIAGSYEQYF. The CDR3 coding sequence is TGTGCCAGCAGTCCGGTAACCATAGCGGGCTCCTACGAGCAGTACTTC.

The rearrangement uses TRBV30 and TRBJ2-3; D uncertain. The CDR3 extends over 14 amino acids. Germline V gives CDR1 GTSNPN, CDR2 SVGIG (reference sequence). V was clipped by 0 bases and J by 0 bases, with 7 bases between them. Here the CDR3 reads CAWSVAYSTDTQYF. The CDR3 coding sequence is TGTGCCTGGAGTGTGGCGTATAGCACAGATACGCAGTATTTT.

The J gene is TRBJ2-6, the V gene TRBV11-3, with 8 bases matching TRBD1. With 5 bases clipped from V and 0 bases from J, the junction kept 15 bases outside the gene matches. Germline values: CDR1 SGHNT, CDR2 YENEEA. The CDR3 consists of 20 residues. Here the CDR3 DNA reads TGTGCCAGCAGCCCCCGGGACAGGCGCCCTCCTCCCTCTGGGGCCAACGTCCTGACTTTC. Translated: CASSPRDRRPPPSGANVLTF.

This clone was counted between two and nine times. This chain uses TRBV30 with TRBJ2-7; 10 nucleotides align to TRBD2. The CDR3 loop spans 15 amino acids. V shed 4 bases, J shed 4 bases, and the junction held 10 bases outside the gene matches. CDR1 is GTSNPN and CDR2 is SVGIG in the germline V gene (reference sequence). CDR3 nucleotides: TGTGCCTGGAAGGAGCCTAGCGGGAGTGGATACGAGCAGTACTTC. This sequence encodes CAWKEPSGSGYEQYF.

J is TRBJ1-1 and V is TRBV2; D gene uncertain. Germline values: CDR1 SNHLY, CDR2 FYNNEI. The CDR3 is 12 amino acids. V lost 5 bases and J 8 bases, leaving 12 bases between the germline ends. The CDR3 bases are TGTGCCAGCAGTTACACCCCAGGAGAAGCTTTCTTT. It is translated as CASSYTPGEAFF.